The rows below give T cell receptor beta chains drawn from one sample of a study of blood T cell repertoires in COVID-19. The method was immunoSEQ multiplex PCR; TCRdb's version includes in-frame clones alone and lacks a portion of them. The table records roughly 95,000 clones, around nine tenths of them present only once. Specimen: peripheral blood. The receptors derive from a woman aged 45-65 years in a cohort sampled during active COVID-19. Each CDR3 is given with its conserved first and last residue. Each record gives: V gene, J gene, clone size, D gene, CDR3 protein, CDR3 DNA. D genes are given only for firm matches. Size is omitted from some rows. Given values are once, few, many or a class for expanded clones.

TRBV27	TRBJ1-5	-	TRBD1	CASKPDRTDQPQHF	TGTGCCAGCAAACCGGACAGGACGGATCAGCCCCAGCATTTT
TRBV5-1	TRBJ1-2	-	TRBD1	CASSPGSSGQANYGYTF	TGCGCCAGCAGCCCCGGATCAAGTGGACAGGCGAACTATGGCTACACCTTC
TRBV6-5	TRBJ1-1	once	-	CASSPDRHTEAFF	TGTGCCAGCAGCCCCGACAGGCACACTGAAGCTTTCTTT
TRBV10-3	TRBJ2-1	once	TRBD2	CASKTSGGVYEQFF	TGTGCCAGCAAGACTAGCGGTGGGGTTTATGAGCAGTTCTTC
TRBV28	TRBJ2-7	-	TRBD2	CASSSHSGRPEQYF	TGTGCCAGCAGTTCACATAGCGGGAGACCCGAGCAGTACTTC
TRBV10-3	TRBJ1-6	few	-	CAITDSVHSPLHF	TGTGCCATCACTGATTCGGTCCATTCACCCCTCCACTTT
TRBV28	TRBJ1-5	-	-	CASSLTVLARSNQPQHF	TGTGCCAGCAGTTTAACGGTCTTGGCGAGGAGTAATCAGCCCCAGCATTTT
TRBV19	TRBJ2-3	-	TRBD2	CASSVLAGGSDTQYF	TGTGCCAGTAGTGTGCTAGCGGGGGGGTCAGATACGCAGTATTTT
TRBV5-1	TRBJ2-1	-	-	CASSFYISGLDNEQFF	TGCGCCAGCAGCTTTTACATCAGCGGATTGGACAATGAGCAGTTCTTC
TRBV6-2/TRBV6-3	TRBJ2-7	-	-	CASSYSLRSGAPEQYF	TGTGCCAGCAGTTACTCCCTTCGGTCGGGAGCTCCCGAGCAGTACTTC
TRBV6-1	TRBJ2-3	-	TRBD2	CASSERRLAGGPDTQYF	TGTGCCAGCAGTGAACGCCGACTAGCGGGAGGTCCAGATACGCAGTATTTT
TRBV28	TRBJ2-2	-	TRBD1	CASSTPRGQGYTGELFF	TGTGCCAGCAGTACACCCCGGGGACAGGGCTACACCGGGGAGCTGTTTTTT
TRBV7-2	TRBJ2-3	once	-	CASSNQAGTTDTQYF	TGTGCCAGCAGCAACCAGGCGGGTACGACAGATACGCAGTATTTT
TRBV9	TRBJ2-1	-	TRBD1	CASSVGTGRNEQFF	TGTGCCAGCAGCGTAGGGACAGGGCGTAATGAGCAGTTCTTC
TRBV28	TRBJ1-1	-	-	CASSLTVRTEAFF	TGTGCCAGCAGTTTAACGGTCCGAACTGAAGCTTTCTTT
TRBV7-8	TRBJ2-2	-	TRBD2	CASLAGTSGTPGELFF	TGTGCCAGCCTAGCGGGGACTAGCGGGACTCCCGGGGAGCTGTTTTTT
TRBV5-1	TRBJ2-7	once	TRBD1	CASSLAPGQGPYEQYF	TGCGCCAGCAGCTTGGCCCCTGGACAGGGACCCTACGAGCAGTACTTC
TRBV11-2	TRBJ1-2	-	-	CASSGTGGYGYTF	TGTGCCAGCAGCGGAACGGGGGGCTATGGCTACACCTTC
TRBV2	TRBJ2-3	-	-	CASSDTDKGDTQYF	TGTGCCAGCAGTGACACGGACAAAGGGGATACGCAGTATTTT
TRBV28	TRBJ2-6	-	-	CASMGSLAGANVLTF	TGTGCCAGCATGGGCAGCCTCGCTGGGGCCAACGTCCTGACTTTC
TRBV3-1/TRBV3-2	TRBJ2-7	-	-	CASSPARWGGNYEQYF	TGTGCCAGCAGCCCCGCCCGGTGGGGCGGGAACTACGAGCAGTACTTC
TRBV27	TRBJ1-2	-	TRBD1	CASSIRGENSYGYTF	TGTGCCAGCAGCATCAGGGGGGAGAACAGCTATGGCTACACCTTC
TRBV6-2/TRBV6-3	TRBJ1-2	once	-	CASSFLTANYGYTF	TGTGCCAGCAGTTTCCTGACTGCTAACTATGGCTACACCTTC
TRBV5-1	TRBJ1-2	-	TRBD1	CASSLGDRDGDGYTF	TGCGCCAGCAGCTTGGGGGACAGGGACGGGGATGGCTACACCTTC
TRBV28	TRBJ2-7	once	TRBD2	CASSLGGSAYEQYF	TGTGCCAGCAGTTTGGGAGGGTCAGCCTACGAGCAGTACTTC
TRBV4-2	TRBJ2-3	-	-	CASSQGSGGDTSTDTQYF	TGTGCCAGCAGCCAAGGCAGCGGAGGGGATACTAGCACAGATACGCAGTATTTT
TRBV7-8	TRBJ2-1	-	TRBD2	CASSLVGTREDEQFF	TGTGCCAGCAGCTTAGTAGGGACTAGGGAGGATGAGCAGTTCTTC
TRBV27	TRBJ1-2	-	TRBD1	CASSLSQGYGYTF	TGTGCCAGCAGTTTATCACAGGGGTACGGCTACACCTTC
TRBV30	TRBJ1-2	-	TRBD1	CAWKRPGGAYGYTF	TGTGCCTGGAAACGCCCAGGGGGCGCCTATGGCTACACCTTC
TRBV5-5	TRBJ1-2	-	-	CASSWAQTGGYTF	TGTGCCAGCAGTTGGGCGCAGACGGGGGGCTACACCTTC
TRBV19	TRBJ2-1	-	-	CASGGDLALSSYNEQFF	TGTGCCAGTGGAGGGGACCTCGCTCTAAGCTCCTACAATGAGCAGTTCTTC
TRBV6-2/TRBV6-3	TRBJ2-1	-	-	CASSYESGRDEQFF	TGTGCCAGCAGTTACGAATCGGGAAGGGATGAGCAGTTCTTC
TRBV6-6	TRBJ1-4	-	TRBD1	CASRRQGANEKLFF	TGTGCCAGCAGAAGACAGGGGGCCAATGAAAAACTGTTTTTT
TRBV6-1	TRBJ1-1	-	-	CASSESSGGAVEAFF	TGTGCCAGCAGTGAAAGTTCGGGGGGCGCGGTTGAAGCTTTCTTT
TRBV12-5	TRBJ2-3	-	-	CASGSSLGGAADTQYF	TGTGCTAGTGGTTCCTCTCTGGGGGGGGCCGCAGATACGCAGTATTTT